This TCR beta chain originates from a study of blood T cell repertoires in COVID-19. Looking at the study overall: Samples of COVID-19 (acute and convalescent) were obtained from the United States, Italy and Spain.

Deletions cut 2 bases from V and 0 bases from J, with 14 bases between. The germline gives CDR1 SGHRS, CDR2 YFSETQ. This CDR3 is 16 amino acids long. Authors' methods: Reference gene primer amplification gave nucleated cell count estimates. Sequencing was performed with immunoSEQ multiplex PCR; in TCRdb, only in-frame clones are kept and a portion is missing. The V and J calls and the clone size are those of that table, but D and trimming were determined from the DNA. The data contain fewer than 400,000 clones, about 85% of them singletons. This TCR was recovered from a woman between 18 and 30 years old with acute or convalescent COVID-19. The chain carries TRBV5-1 and TRBJ1-1, with D unresolved. Sequencing input: peripheral blood. Here the CDR3 reads CASSFGTGGMNTEAFF. The CDR3 DNA is TGCGCCAGCAGCTTTGGAACCGGCGGAATGAACACTGAAGCTTTCTTT.